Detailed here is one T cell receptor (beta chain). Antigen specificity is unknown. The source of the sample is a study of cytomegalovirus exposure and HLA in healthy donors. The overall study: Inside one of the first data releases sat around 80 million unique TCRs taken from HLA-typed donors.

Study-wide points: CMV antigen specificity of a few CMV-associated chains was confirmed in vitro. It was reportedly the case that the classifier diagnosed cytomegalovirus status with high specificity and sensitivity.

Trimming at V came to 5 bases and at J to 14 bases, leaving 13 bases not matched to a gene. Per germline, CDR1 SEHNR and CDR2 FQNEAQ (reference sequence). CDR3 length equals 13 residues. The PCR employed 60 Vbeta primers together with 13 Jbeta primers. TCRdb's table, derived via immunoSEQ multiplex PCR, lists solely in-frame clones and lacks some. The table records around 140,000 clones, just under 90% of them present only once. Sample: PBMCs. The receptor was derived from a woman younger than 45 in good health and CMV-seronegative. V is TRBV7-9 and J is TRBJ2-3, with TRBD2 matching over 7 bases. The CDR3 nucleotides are TGTGCCAGCAGCGGATTGGGACTAACTGCGGGGTATTTT. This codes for CASSGLGLTAGYF.